The present TCR beta chain was sequenced within a study of T cell responses to AZD1222 COVID-19 vaccine (dated by TCRdb to 2020 to 2022). With respect to the entire study: AZD1222 recipients given second doses at about 4 weeks or at about 12 weeks were pooled, since spike-specific TCR depth and breadth were not found to differ between the two schedules. Enrollment into the trials was organized by age into subgroups of 18-55, 56-69 and 70-plus years, and those subgroups contained roughly 150, 30 and 60 TCR-sequenced participants, respectively. TCR sequencing covered 230 to 250 trial participants: 200 to 220 given two doses of AZD1222 and approximately 26 given two doses of MenACWY control vaccine.

The CDR3 regions of human TCRbeta chains were analyzed by immunosequencing. The study's own analysis went as follows. Repertoire TCRs were matched against a reference library of SARS-CoV-2-specific TCRs generated with the MIRA antigen-specificity platform. Breadth was defined as the fraction of unique TCRs that were SARS-CoV-2-associated, and depth was defined as the fraction of total T cells that were SARS-CoV-2-associated. Using the MIRA data, each spike-specific TCR was mapped to the spike region that the TCR reacts to and placed in a CD4 or CD8 class. Log10-transformed breadth and depth values were compared by one-way ANOVA with Sidak's multiple comparisons tests. What TCRdb holds here is the immuneACCESS table cut down to in-frame rearrangements. Part of the clones is not present; checked against another copy, under half of the missing clones reflect an unresolved V gene, and the others are unexplained. The V and J calls and clone size are taken from that table; D and trimming were inferred from the DNA. Recorded for this sample are 99,000 or so clones; about 88% of them occurred a single time. The ten largest account for over 8% of the sample.

This sample's time point label indicates: baseline before first vaccination. The vaccinee samples were drawn from two UK trials, COV001 and COV002, one of which was a single-blind randomized controlled phase 2/3 trial testing AZD1222 (ChAdOx1 nCoV-19) in healthy adults. For TCRbeta chain sequencing, PBMC samples were collected from trial participants at day 0 and at day 28 after the second dose. Paper-wide results and their limitations: Conclusions about previously exposed vaccinees are limited, since just 5 or 6 AZD1222 recipients were seropositive for SARS-CoV-2 at baseline. Reportedly, close to half of the unique spike-specific TCRs recognized epitopes lying outside the regions that are mutated in the B.1.351 and B.1.1.7 variants. In the small 56-69-year group, the increase in depth fell short of significance, most likely because of low power. After two AZD1222 doses, spike-specific TCR breadth and depth were significantly higher than at day 0 and than in MenACWY recipients. The whole spike protein was spanned by vaccine-associated CD4 TCRs, and dominant responses were seen in regions 160-218 and 743-854. Participants were mostly white British and included more females than males, and it was suggested by the authors that clonal diversity may have been underestimated. Because no day 14 peak-response samples were available, repertoires were characterized only after the peak T cell response.

Notes on this clone: What this receptor recognizes is not known. It has no much larger one-base neighbor in the sample; base qualities were not kept.

The source material was peripheral blood, sampled on day 0 of AZD1222 vaccination. This clonotype originated in an adult in good health.

The CDR3 loop reads CASSLWSGTPSNQPQHF. The sequenced DNA: TGTGCCAGCAGTTTATGGTCCGGGACACCTAGCAATCAGCCCCAGCATTTT. The chain links TRBV28 with TRBJ1-5, with TRBD1 perhaps the D gene, on 6 matching bases. V sheds 0 bases and J sheds 0 bases, leaving 12 bases between their ends. The germline V gene sets CDR1 to MDHEN and CDR2 to SYDVKM. Taken from cysteine to phenylalanine, the CDR3 has 17 residues. Only CDR3 DNA remains: 51 bases, in frame from the first base.